Below are 26 T cell receptor beta chains sequenced from a single sample in a study of CD8 T cells in Susac syndrome. About 0.5 to 1 ug RNA was reverse transcribed with random hexamers. Each CDR3 protein gets one entry after TCRdb re-called the immunoSEQ multiplex PCR reads with MiXCR. This table has some 110,000 distinct CDR3 sequences, 93% appearing once. The sample taken for sequencing was CD4+ T cells from PBMCs. The receptors here all came from a human donor with multiple sclerosis.

This clonotype appeared once. The CDR3 loop is CASSIDLVGLVSLQYF. The CDR3 DNA follows: TGTGCCAGTAGTATAGATCTCGTGGGACTAGTCTCGCTTCAGTACTTC. This chain uses TRBV19 with TRBJ2-4; TRBD2 matches at 8 bases. The germline V gene has CDR1 LNHDA and CDR2 SQIVND (reference sequence). V was clipped by 0 bases and J by 11 bases; unmatched bases: 12. This CDR3 has 16 amino acids.

The chain couples TRBV20-1 to TRBJ1-2; D not resolved. The CDR3 is 13 amino acids. V shed 4 bases and J shed 0 bases, with 9 bases lying between them. Germline lookup yields CDR1 DFQATT and CDR2 SNEGSKA (reference sequence). Here the CDR3 DNA reads TGCAGTGCTATGGCATCCGCTAACTATGGCTACACCTTC. Translated, it gives CSAMASANYGYTF.

This chain connects TRBV29-1 to TRBJ1-5; D is perhaps TRBD1 (6 bases). The CDR3 sequence is 14 residues long. Germline values: CDR1 SQVTM, CDR2 ANQGSEA. V lost 4 bases and J 4 bases, leaving 14 bases between the germline ends. CDR3 coding DNA: TGCAGCGTTGGTGAAGGGGGTTGGAATCAGCCCCAGCATTTT. This sequence encodes CSVGEGGWNQPQHF.

The chain is built from TRBV18 and TRBJ2-1; 11 bases match TRBD2. Germline trimming cut 0 bases from V and 7 bases from J; bases unmatched to any gene: 8. The germline V gene encodes CDR1 KGHSH and CDR2 LQKENI. The CDR3 has 17 residues. The CDR3 DNA follows: TGTGCCAGCTCACCACCGTCTAGCGGGGGGAAAAAAAATGAGCAGTTCTTC. Residues: CASSPPSSGGKKNEQFF.

V gene TRBV20-1 combines with J gene TRBJ2-5, with 13 bases matching TRBD2. This CDR3 region has 16 residues. V gave up 5 bases and J gave up 1 base; unmatched junction bases: 7. In germline, CDR1 is DFQATT, CDR2 SNEGSKA (reference sequence). The CDR3 bases are TGCAGTGCTCTGCGGACTAGCGGGGGAGTCCAAGAGACCCAGTACTTC. Encoded protein: CSALRTSGGVQETQYF.

The rearrangement links TRBV5-6 to TRBJ1-2; 8 positions agree with TRBD1. The CDR3 length is 15 residues. The J segment lost 1 base and the V segment lost 1 base, leaving 3 bases of the junction unmatched. Germline CDR1 is SGHDT and CDR2 is YYEEEE. The CDR3 sequence is CASSLLDRDNYGYTF. The CDR3 DNA reads TGTGCCAGCAGCTTGCTGGACAGGGATAACTATGGCTACACCTTC.

The chain carries TRBV11-2 and TRBJ1-2; D gene uncertain. The CDR3 spans 14 residues. In germline, CDR1 is SGHAT, CDR2 FQNNGV. Trimming took off 0 bases at V and 4 bases at J, with 9 bases between the two ends. This CDR3 reads CASSLDPGPYGYTF. CDR3 DNA: TGTGCCAGCAGCTTAGATCCCGGTCCCTATGGCTACACCTTC.

V is TRBV18 and J is TRBJ1-5, with 8 bases matching TRBD1. The CDR3 is 13 residues long. After removal of 8 bases from V and 5 bases from J, the junction contained 5 bases not matched to a gene. The germline V gene has CDR1 KGHSH and CDR2 LQKENI. The CDR3 bases are TGTGCCAGCACCGGACAGGGAGATCAGCCCCAGCATTTT. Residues: CASTGQGDQPQHF.

This chain uses TRBV20-1 with TRBJ2-5; perhaps D is TRBD1 or TRBD2 (5 bases each). In germline, CDR1 is DFQATT, CDR2 SNEGSKA (reference sequence). The CDR3 has 12 residues. V was clipped by 6 bases and J by 6 bases, with 14 bases between them. The CDR3 sequence is CSAGEGFQTQYF. The CDR3 DNA is TGCAGTGCGGGGGAAGGGTTCCAGACCCAGTACTTC.

This chain links TRBV5-6 with TRBJ2-3; unclear D gene. The CDR3 extends over 15 amino acids. Germline V lookup: CDR1 SGHDT, CDR2 YYEEEE. The germline V and J ends were trimmed by 6 bases and 0 bases, with 14 bases remaining between them. The CDR3, as DNA: TGTGCCAGCACCCGACCGGGTCTGAGCACAGATACGCAGTATTTT. Residues: CASTRPGLSTDTQYF.

The chain combines TRBV3-1 with TRBJ2-7; D might be TRBD2 (7 bases). The CDR3 runs to 14 residues. Trimming left V 0 bases short and J 6 bases short, with 12 bases between. Looked up from germline, CDR1 is LGHDT and CDR2 is YNNKEL (reference sequence). The CDR3 coding sequence is TGTGCCAGCAGCCAAGATCCGGGGGGCGGCGAGCAGTACTTC. It translates to CASSQDPGGGEQYF.

The genes are TRBV19 and TRBJ2-5; D is undetermined. CDR3 length equals 13 residues. Germline CDR1 reads LNHDA; CDR2 reads SQIVND (reference sequence). Between the trimmed V and J ends, which lost 7 bases and 4 bases, there was a span of 13 bases. The CDR3 loop is CASNPGRAETQYF. The CDR3 DNA sequence: TGTGCCAGTAACCCAGGACGGGCAGAGACCCAGTACTTC.

In its sample, this clonotype was seen once. The chain is built from TRBV15 and TRBJ2-1; D not certain. V was pared by 1 base and J by 9 bases, with 16 bases between. CDR1 LNHNV and CDR2 YYDKDF come from the germline V gene (reference sequence). CDR3 length equals 15 residues. In DNA form, the CDR3 reads TGTGCCACCAGCAGAGGGAAGGCCCGGTCCGGTGAGCAGTTCTTC. This sequence encodes CATSRGKARSGEQFF. The full variable domain, its missing parts supplied by reference TRBV15 and TRBJ2-1, is DAMVIQNPRYQVTQFGKPVTLSCSQTLNHNVMYWYQQKSSQAPKLLFHYYDKDFNNEADTPDNFQSRRPNTSFCFLDIRSPGLGDTAMYLCATSRGKARSGEQFFGPGTRLTVL.

The chain has TRBV5-6 and TRBJ2-7; D remains unclear. Germline V CDR1 and CDR2: SGHDT, YYEEEE. V was cut by 1 base and J by 4 bases, with 15 bases left in between. The CDR3 is 15 amino acids. The CDR3 DNA is TGTGCCAGCAGCTTGACCGGATCCCAGTTATACGAGCAGTACTTC. This sequence encodes CASSLTGSQLYEQYF.

This chain joins TRBV9 and TRBJ2-5; D uncertain. V was shortened by 0 bases and J by 3 bases, with 15 bases between the two germline ends. The length of the CDR3 is 16 residues. Germline lookup yields CDR1 SGDLS and CDR2 YYNGEE. CDR3 residues: CASSVGAANKEETQYF. DNA of the CDR3: TGTGCCAGCAGCGTAGGGGCAGCCAACAAGGAAGAGACCCAGTACTTC.

V usage is TRBV6-6 and J usage is TRBJ2-7; TRBD1 aligns across 7 bases. CDR1 is MNHNY and CDR2 is SVGAGI in the germline V gene (reference sequence). The CDR3 extends over 14 amino acids. The trim removed 6 bases at V and 3 bases at J, leaving 8 bases unmatched. In DNA, the CDR3 is TGTGCCAGCAGCCAAGGGACAGTCGGCTACGAGCAGTACTTC. Translating gives CASSQGTVGYEQYF.

The chain links TRBV7-9 to TRBJ1-6; TRBD1 matches 9 bases. Trimming removed 5 bases from V and 10 bases from J; junction bases left unmatched: 6. The germline CDR1 and CDR2 sequences are SEHNR and FQNEAQ (reference sequence). The CDR3 has 14 amino acids. Written as DNA, the CDR3 is TGTGCCAGCAGCCCACAGGGGGCAGAGTCACCCCTCCACTTT. Protein: CASSPQGAESPLHF.

The DNA for the CDR3 is TGTGCCAGTAGTCCCCCCACTCAGCCCCAGCATTTT. This translates into CASSPPTQPQHF. The V and J genes are TRBV19 and TRBJ1-5; D uncertain. CDR1 is LNHDA and CDR2 is SQIVND in the germline V gene (reference sequence). V dropped 5 bases and J dropped 6 bases, with 8 bases sitting between them. The CDR3 has 12 residues.

The J gene is TRBJ2-3, the V gene TRBV12-3 or TRBV12-4, with 9 bases that match TRBD1. The CDR3 extends over 16 amino acids. V was clipped by 6 bases and J by 5 bases; unmatched bases: 12. As DNA, the CDR3 is TGTGCCAGCAGCGAAGCCGGGACAGGGTTTGAAGATACGCAGTATTTT. This gives the protein CASSEAGTGFEDTQYF.

V is TRBV6-1 and J is TRBJ1-2; 9 bases line up with TRBD1. After removal of 3 bases from V and 8 bases from J, the junction contained 13 bases not matched to a gene. CDR3 size: 16 residues. CDR1 is MNHNS, CDR2 SASEGT, per germline. This CDR3 reads CASSDWWGQGIFGYTF. The CDR3 DNA follows: TGTGCCAGCAGTGATTGGTGGGGACAGGGTATATTCGGCTACACCTTC.

V usage is TRBV12-5 and J usage is TRBJ1-5; TRBD1 matches at 8 bases. V shed 6 bases and J 3 bases; nucleotides not matched to a gene: 7. The length of the CDR3 is 15 residues. Germline-derived CDR1 and CDR2 are LGHNT and FRNRAP. CDR3: CASGPNRGTNQPQHF. The CDR3 DNA reads TGTGCTAGTGGACCCAACAGGGGGACCAATCAGCCCCAGCATTTT.

V gene TRBV10-3 combines with J gene TRBJ2-7; 7 bases are a match to TRBD2. This CDR3 is built from 14 residues. The J segment lost 7 bases and the V segment lost 6 bases, leaving 12 bases of the junction unmatched. Germline V gene lookup returns CDR1 ENHRY and CDR2 SYGVKD. The CDR3: CAISHREDLREQYF. In DNA form, the CDR3 reads TGTGCCATCAGCCACCGGGAGGACCTCCGGGAGCAGTACTTC.

This clonotype was seen once. This sequence joins TRBV7-3 and TRBJ2-2, with D tentatively TRBD1 (5 bases). V gave up 4 bases and J gave up 5 bases, with 11 bases separating them. This CDR3 contains 14 residues. The germline gives CDR1 SGHTA, CDR2 FQGTGA. The CDR3 region is CASSSQGGTGELFF. The CDR3 coding sequence is TGTGCCAGCAGCTCCCAGGGTGGTACCGGGGAGCTGTTTTTT.

The V and J genes are TRBV20-1 and TRBJ1-5, with 9 bases fitting TRBD1. V shed 5 bases, J shed 0 bases, and the junction held 8 bases outside the gene matches. This CDR3 is built from 16 residues. Per germline, CDR1 DFQATT and CDR2 SNEGSKA (reference sequence). CDR3: CSAPPGQGYSNQPQHF. Written as DNA, the CDR3 is TGCAGTGCTCCGCCGGGACAGGGCTATAGCAATCAGCCCCAGCATTTT.

The chain couples TRBV18 to TRBJ1-1; D may be TRBD1 (6 bases). V was pared by 1 base and J by 4 bases, with 13 bases between. Germline V gene lookup returns CDR1 KGHSH and CDR2 LQKENI. This CDR3 spans 15 amino acids. The CDR3 DNA sequence: TGTGCCAGCTCACCACAGGGGGATTCGAGCACTGAAGCTTTCTTT. It encodes CASSPQGDSSTEAFF. Combining the CDR3 with reference TRBV18 and TRBJ1-1 gives the whole variable domain NAGVMQNPRHLVRRRGQEARLRCSPMKGHSHVYWYRQLPEEGLKFMVYLQKENIIDESGMPKERFSAEFPKEGPSILRIQQVVRGDSAAYFCASSPQGDSSTEAFFGQGTRLTVV.

The J gene is TRBJ2-3, the V gene TRBV19, with 7 bases lining up with TRBD2. Germline trimming cut 3 bases from V and 2 bases from J; bases unmatched to any gene: 8. Germline values: CDR1 LNHDA, CDR2 SQIVND (reference sequence). The CDR3 is made up of 16 amino acids. In DNA, the CDR3 is TGTGCCAGTAGTATGTCCGGGGGGATCTTCACAGATACGCAGTATTTT. Translation: CASSMSGGIFTDTQYF. The full variable domain, its missing parts supplied by reference TRBV19 and TRBJ2-3, is DGGITQSPKYLFRKEGQNVTLSCEQNLNHDAMYWYRQDPGQGLRLIYYSQIVNDFQKGDIAEGYSVSREKKESFPLTVTSAQKNPTAFYLCASSMSGGIFTDTQYFGPGTRLTVL.